A selection of T cell receptor beta chains follows, all from one sample in a study of OX40 agonist ivuxolimab in advanced cancers. Assay: immunoSEQ multiplex PCR; the TCRdb copy retains only in-frame clones and omits some. There are approximately 45,000 clones in the sample; about nine tenths occur only once, and about 7.5% lies in the top ten. The sequencing here drew on CD4+ or CD8+ T cells sorted from blood, taken in a trial of the OX40 agonist ivuxolimab. Every receptor here comes from an adult with an advanced solid tumor such as melanoma, head and neck, liver or kidney cancer. CDR3s include the opening cysteine and the closing phenylalanine or tryptophan. D genes are given only for firm matches. Size is stated for part of the rows, as once, few or many counts, or as a class when the clone is expanded.

d_call: NA
v_call: TRBV6-5
j_call: TRBJ2-2
clone_size: NA
cdr3_aa: CASRQVSTGELFF
cdr3_nt: TGTGCCAGCAGGCAGGTTAGCACCGGGGAGCTGTTTTTT

d_call: TRBD1
v_call: TRBV4-3
j_call: TRBJ1-1
clone_size: NA
cdr3_aa: CASSHLRGGHTEAFF
cdr3_nt: TGCGCCAGCAGCCACCTCAGGGGGGGCCACACTGAAGCTTTCTTT

d_call: TRBD1
v_call: TRBV11-2
j_call: TRBJ2-7
clone_size: NA
cdr3_aa: CASSLDRGQREQYF
cdr3_nt: TGTGCCAGCAGCTTAGACAGGGGGCAAAGAGAGCAGTACTTC

d_call: NA
v_call: TRBV7-2
j_call: TRBJ1-2
clone_size: NA
cdr3_aa: CASSPLGLNYGYTF
cdr3_nt: TGTGCCAGCAGCCCGCTCGGACTTAACTATGGCTACACCTTC

d_call: TRBD1
v_call: TRBV7-9
j_call: TRBJ1-1
clone_size: NA
cdr3_aa: CASRLTGMNTEAFF
cdr3_nt: TGTGCCAGCAGATTGACAGGGATGAACACTGAAGCTTTCTTT

d_call: NA
v_call: TRBV5-1
j_call: TRBJ1-1
clone_size: NA
cdr3_aa: CASSLQGSDTEAFF
cdr3_nt: TGCGCCAGCAGCTTGCAGGGATCAGACACTGAAGCTTTCTTT

d_call: TRBD1
v_call: TRBV5-6
j_call: TRBJ1-5
clone_size: NA
cdr3_aa: CASSGGQGSLRGQPQHF
cdr3_nt: TGTGCCAGCAGCGGGGGACAGGGGAGTTTGCGGGGTCAGCCCCAGCATTTT

d_call: TRBD2
v_call: TRBV5-4
j_call: TRBJ2-1
clone_size: once
cdr3_aa: CASSLQAGGPYNEQFF
cdr3_nt: TGTGCCAGCAGCTTGCAAGCGGGAGGCCCTTACAATGAGCAGTTCTTC

d_call: NA
v_call: TRBV19
j_call: TRBJ2-1
clone_size: NA
cdr3_aa: CASSFTGRRGEQFF
cdr3_nt: TGTGCCAGTAGTTTCACCGGGCGTCGAGGGGAGCAGTTCTTC

d_call: TRBD1
v_call: TRBV19
j_call: TRBJ2-7
clone_size: NA
cdr3_aa: CASRSQGTASSYEQYF
cdr3_nt: TGTGCCAGTAGATCTCAAGGGACAGCCAGCTCCTACGAGCAGTACTTC

d_call: TRBD1
v_call: TRBV9
j_call: TRBJ2-7
clone_size: NA
cdr3_aa: CASSGGQGTYEQYF
cdr3_nt: TGTGCCAGCAGCGGCGGACAGGGGACCTACGAGCAGTACTTC

d_call: TRBD1
v_call: TRBV7-2
j_call: TRBJ1-2
clone_size: NA
cdr3_aa: CASSAQGAIYGYTF
cdr3_nt: TGTGCCAGCAGCGCACAGGGGGCGATCTATGGCTACACCTTC

d_call: TRBD1
v_call: TRBV7-2
j_call: TRBJ2-2
clone_size: NA
cdr3_aa: CASSLYSSGQGNTGELFF
cdr3_nt: TGTGCCAGCAGCTTATACTCTTCAGGACAGGGAAACACCGGGGAGCTGTTTTTT

d_call: NA
v_call: TRBV30
j_call: TRBJ1-5
clone_size: NA
cdr3_aa: CAWSVWGEGNQPQHF
cdr3_nt: TGTGCCTGGAGTGTATGGGGGGAGGGCAATCAGCCCCAGCATTTT

d_call: TRBD1
v_call: TRBV5-4
j_call: TRBJ1-1
clone_size: NA
cdr3_aa: CASLPRDRETEAFF
cdr3_nt: TGTGCCAGTTTACCAAGGGACAGGGAGACTGAAGCTTTCTTT

d_call: TRBD2
v_call: TRBV27
j_call: TRBJ2-7
clone_size: NA
cdr3_aa: CASSLEAYGGSSYEQYF
cdr3_nt: TGTGCCAGCAGTTTGGAAGCCTACGGGGGGTCATCCTACGAGCAGTACTTC

d_call: TRBD2
v_call: TRBV18
j_call: TRBJ2-1
clone_size: NA
cdr3_aa: CASSPLAGGFEQFF
cdr3_nt: TGTGCCAGCTCACCACTAGCGGGAGGGTTTGAGCAGTTCTTC

d_call: NA
v_call: TRBV7-2
j_call: TRBJ2-1
clone_size: NA
cdr3_aa: CASSLDGSSYNEQFF
cdr3_nt: TGTGCCAGCAGCTTAGATGGGAGCTCCTACAATGAGCAGTTCTTC

d_call: TRBD2
v_call: TRBV18
j_call: TRBJ2-5
clone_size: NA
cdr3_aa: CASSPASGRAGETQYF
cdr3_nt: TGTGCCAGCTCACCAGCGAGCGGGAGGGCCGGGGAGACCCAGTACTTC

d_call: NA
v_call: TRBV21-1
j_call: TRBJ1-5
clone_size: NA
cdr3_aa: CASSTLRADSNQPQHF
cdr3_nt: TGTGCCAGCAGCACTTTACGGGCAGATAGCAATCAGCCCCAGCATTTT

d_call: NA
v_call: TRBV7-9
j_call: TRBJ1-4
clone_size: NA
cdr3_aa: CASSPGQGNEKLFF
cdr3_nt: TGTGCCAGCAGCCCGGGACAAGGGAATGAAAAACTGTTTTTT

d_call: TRBD2
v_call: TRBV15
j_call: TRBJ2-3
clone_size: NA
cdr3_aa: CATSRGTSGTDTQYF
cdr3_nt: TGTGCCACCAGCAGAGGGACTAGCGGCACAGATACGCAGTATTTT

d_call: TRBD2
v_call: TRBV6-1
j_call: TRBJ2-7
clone_size: NA
cdr3_aa: CASTVASGRYEQYF
cdr3_nt: TGTGCCAGCACCGTCGCTAGCGGGAGATACGAGCAGTACTTC

d_call: TRBD2
v_call: TRBV27
j_call: TRBJ2-5
clone_size: NA
cdr3_aa: CASSLLAGVETQYF
cdr3_nt: TGTGCCAGCAGTTTACTAGCGGGAGTAGAGACCCAGTACTTC

d_call: TRBD1
v_call: TRBV27
j_call: TRBJ1-5
clone_size: NA
cdr3_aa: CASSYDRVGQPQHF
cdr3_nt: TGTGCCAGCAGTTATGACAGGGTTGGGCAGCCCCAGCATTTT

d_call: NA
v_call: TRBV5-4
j_call: TRBJ1-2
clone_size: NA
cdr3_aa: CASSLDGQHGYTF
cdr3_nt: TGTGCCAGCAGCCTCGACGGACAACATGGCTACACCTTC

d_call: NA
v_call: TRBV5-1
j_call: TRBJ1-1
clone_size: NA
cdr3_aa: CASSRMANTEAFF
cdr3_nt: TGCGCCAGCAGCCGAATGGCGAACACTGAAGCTTTCTTT

d_call: NA
v_call: TRBV7-3
j_call: TRBJ2-5
clone_size: NA
cdr3_aa: CASSLSAWGETQYF
cdr3_nt: TGTGCCAGCAGCTTGTCGGCTTGGGGAGAGACCCAGTACTTC

d_call: NA
v_call: TRBV18
j_call: TRBJ2-3
clone_size: NA
cdr3_aa: CASSPSTDTQYF
cdr3_nt: TGTGCCAGCTCACCATCCACAGATACGCAGTATTTT

d_call: TRBD1
v_call: TRBV7-8
j_call: TRBJ1-5
clone_size: NA
cdr3_aa: CASSFSGTGLRRPQHF
cdr3_nt: TGTGCCAGCAGCTTCTCCGGGACAGGGTTAAGACGGCCCCAGCATTTT

d_call: TRBD2
v_call: TRBV7-3
j_call: TRBJ2-3
clone_size: NA
cdr3_aa: CASSRTSGNTDTQYF
cdr3_nt: TGTGCCAGCAGCCGGACTAGCGGGAACACAGATACGCAGTATTTT

d_call: TRBD1
v_call: TRBV29-1
j_call: TRBJ2-2
clone_size: NA
cdr3_aa: CSGGQAKNTGELFF
cdr3_nt: TGCAGCGGAGGACAGGCTAAGAACACCGGGGAGCTGTTTTTT

d_call: NA
v_call: TRBV7-8
j_call: TRBJ1-3
clone_size: NA
cdr3_aa: CASSPSTGNTIYF
cdr3_nt: TGTGCCAGCAGCCCCAGCACTGGAAACACCATATATTTT

d_call: NA
v_call: TRBV4-2
j_call: TRBJ2-2
clone_size: once
cdr3_aa: CASSRRGAAGELFF
cdr3_nt: TGTGCCAGCAGCCGGCGAGGGGCGGCCGGGGAGCTGTTTTTT